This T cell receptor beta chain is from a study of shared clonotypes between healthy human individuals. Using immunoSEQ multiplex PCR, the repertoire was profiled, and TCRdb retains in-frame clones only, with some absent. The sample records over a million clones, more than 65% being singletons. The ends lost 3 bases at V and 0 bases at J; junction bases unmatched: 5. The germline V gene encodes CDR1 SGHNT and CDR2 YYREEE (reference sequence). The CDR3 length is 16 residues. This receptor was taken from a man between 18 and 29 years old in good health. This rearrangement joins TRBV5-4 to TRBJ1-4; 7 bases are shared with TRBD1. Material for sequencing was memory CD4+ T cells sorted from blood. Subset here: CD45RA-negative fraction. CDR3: CASSSQGVATNEKLFF. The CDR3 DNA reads TGTGCCAGCAGCTCCCAGGGGGTTGCAACTAATGAAAAACTGTTTTTT.